What follows are 7 T cell receptor beta chains derived from one specimen sequenced in a study of CD8+ T cells in alopecia areata. It was cDNA, reverse transcribed from extracted RNA, that served as the sequencing template. Sequencing was performed with immunoSEQ multiplex PCR; in TCRdb, only in-frame clones are kept and a portion is missing. The data hold roughly 140,000 clones, with about 51% observed a single time. The material was CD4+ T cells sorted from blood, obtained at week 0. The receptors stem from a human donor with alopecia areata.

On this clone itself: Other DNA sequences in the sample encode the same CDR3. This rearrangement joins TRBV29-1 to TRBJ2-3; D call uncertain. V was clipped by 4 bases and J by 5 bases, with 7 bases between them. The CDR3 has 11 amino acids. CDR1 is SQVTM, CDR2 ANQGSEA, per germline. The DNA for the CDR3 is TGCAGCGTTGTACCAGGAGATACGCAGTATTTT. Translated, it gives CSVVPGDTQYF.

This clone appeared a few times. The CDR3 is CASSLAAGTEAFF. DNA for the CDR3: TGTGCCAGCAGCTTAGCGGCAGGAACTGAAGCTTTCTTT. The chain joins TRBV7-8 to TRBJ1-1, with D uncertain. The CDR3 extends over 13 amino acids. Trimming left V 0 bases short and J 5 bases short, with 7 bases between. Germline-derived CDR1 and CDR2 are SGHVS and FQNEAQ. The whole variable domain, filled in from reference TRBV7-8 and TRBJ1-1, reads GAGVSQSPRYKVAKRGQDVALRCDPISGHVSLFWYQQALGQGPEFLTYFQNEAQLDKSGLPSDRFFAERPEGSVSTLKIQRTQQEDSAVYLCASSLAAGTEAFFGQGTRLTVV.

The chain employs TRBV30 and TRBJ2-1; 9 bases line up with TRBD2. CDR3 size: 14 residues. The germline gives CDR1 GTSNPN, CDR2 SVGIG (reference sequence). The junction had 8 bases not matched to a gene; V was cut back by 1 base and J by 10 bases. CDR3 amino acids: CAWSAKLAGREQFF. The CDR3, as DNA: TGTGCCTGGAGTGCTAAGCTAGCGGGGCGGGAGCAGTTCTTC.

The CDR3 loop is CASSPDRANQPQHF. The CDR3, as DNA: TGTGCCAGCAGCCCGGACAGGGCGAATCAGCCCCAGCATTTT. The chain joins TRBV11-2 to TRBJ1-5; 8 bases are shared with TRBD1. CDR3 length: 14 residues. The J segment lost 4 bases and the V segment lost 5 bases, leaving 4 bases of the junction unmatched. The germline V gene encodes CDR1 SGHAT and CDR2 FQNNGV.

The chain combines TRBV7-8 with TRBJ1-5; 8 nucleotides align to TRBD1. The CDR3 is made up of 14 amino acids. Trimming removed 4 bases from V and 4 bases from J; junction bases left unmatched: 3. CDR1 and CDR2 (germline): SGHVS, FQNEAQ. CDR3 in DNA: TGTGCCAGCAGCTCCGACAGGGGTAATCAGCCCCAGCATTTT. Translated, it gives CASSSDRGNQPQHF.

This sequence joins TRBV29-1 and TRBJ2-3, with 10 bases identical to TRBD2. The CDR3 loop spans 15 amino acids. Losses at the gene ends were 5 bases for V and 1 base for J; bases not matched to a gene: 6. The germline CDR1 and CDR2 sequences are SQVTM and ANQGSEA. CDR3 loop: CSVSSGTSGTDTQYF. CDR3 nucleotides: TGCAGCGTTAGCTCCGGGACTAGCGGCACAGATACGCAGTATTTT.

The CDR3 here is CSVGQAYEQYF. As DNA, the CDR3 is TGCAGCGTCGGACAGGCCTACGAGCAGTACTTC. This chain connects TRBV29-1 to TRBJ2-7; 7 bases fit TRBD1. This CDR3 comprises 11 residues. V shed 6 bases, J shed 2 bases, and the junction held 1 base outside the gene matches. Germline CDR1 and CDR2: SQVTM and ANQGSEA.